This TCR beta chain was obtained from a study of Ad26.COV2.S vaccination and SARS-CoV-2 variants. Study-wide context: Intramuscularly, Ad26.COV2.S was given either once or twice, 56 days apart.

Measured with immunoSEQ multiplex PCR; TCRdb has only the in-frame clones, and not every one. The sample has about 480,000 clones; roughly 85% are singletons. The treatment here: 15 to 20 received Ad26.COV2.S at low or high dose, single or two shots; several received placebo; per-sample allocation not given. Sampling was done on day 63 after the first vaccine or placebo injection. The shot given was an Ad26 vector that makes Wuhan-strain SARS-CoV-2 spike. Trimming left V 6 bases short and J 5 bases short, with 14 bases between. Germline CDR1 reads MDHEN; CDR2 reads SYDVKM. This CDR3 is 13 amino acids long.

The sample was peripheral blood, taken in a trial of Ad26.COV2.S vaccine versus placebo. The sequence was collected from a person between 18 and 65 years old who received the Ad26.COV2.S COVID-19 vaccine or a placebo. The chain has TRBV28 and TRBJ2-7, with TRBD2 as a possible D gene (5 bases). CDR3 in DNA: TGTGCCAGCAGGGCTAGCTGGGGAAACGAGCAGTACTTC. This sequence encodes CASRASWGNEQYF.